This T cell receptor beta chain was retrieved from a study of T cells in Graves' hyperthyroidism and ophthalmopathy (dated by TCRdb to about 2019). For the study in its entirety: Peripheral blood samples were taken at the time of initial diagnosis, prior to any treatment. To identify distinguishing TCR V-J signatures, a discovery cohort of 95 to 100 patients was used, comprising 43 with Graves' ophthalmopathy and some 60 with stable Graves' hyperthyroidism. Prospective prediction of ophthalmopathy was tested in an independent validation cohort consisting of roughly 20 hyperthyroidism patients and some 15 patients who later progressed to ophthalmopathy. For training and testing, the approximately 92 patients in the discovery cohort were randomly divided in a 7:3 ratio. The study also compared thyroid tissue and blood T-cell repertoires from over 5 Graves' hyperthyroidism patients. After sampling, hyperthyroidism patients received methimazole starting at 30 mg daily, and ophthalmopathy patients received high-dose intravenous methylprednisolone. The paper describes TCR Vbeta CDR3 sequencing of some 130 peripheral blood samples, made up of approximately 40 ophthalmopathy patients, around 78 hyperthyroidism patients and about 17 progressor patients. The study at large found these results: In validation, the model predicted progression to ophthalmopathy a median of around 6.5 months before onset, with roughly 70% sensitivity and roughly 72% specificity. In cross-validation, a model built on a 13 V-J signature told ophthalmopathy apart from stable hyperthyroidism with just under 90% sensitivity and about 81% specificity, and in testing the same model reached 80%/75%. Sample size was not statistically predetermined, and blinding of investigators to group allocation was not performed. Blood samples also contained most of the expanded thyroid clonotypes (frequency above 0.001), which suggests that blood repertoires may reflect thyroid immune responses.

The CDR3 covers 13 residues, taking in both the cysteine and the phenylalanine. The read is trimmed to its CDR3 DNA, 39 bases read in frame from base 1. Reading the germline V gene gives CDR1 KGHSH and CDR2 LQKENI. V loses 8 bases, J loses 2 bases, and the germline ends lie 12 bases apart. TCR beta CDR3 regions were amplified from RNA transcripts. The TCR CDR3 was subjected to a first round of RT-PCR using the HTBI primer set and the Qiagen OneStep RT-PCR kit. A second multiplex PCR round built the libraries, followed by size selection and purification. Paired-end sequencing of the libraries was performed with 100 bp reads on an Illumina HiSeq2000. In the source study's methods: SOAPnuke was used to process the raw data, throwing out any read that contained adapters or uncalled bases, had a mean Phred below 15, or lacked an exact constant-primer or identifier match. High-quality paired reads were merged with COPE v1.2.5, and unique nucleotide sequences were defined as clonotypes. Clonotypes were aligned to IMGT TRBV, TRBD and TRBJ reference segments using MiTCR v1.1. Only V-J combinations with frequency above 0.0001, covering 99.2% of repertoires, were analysed. A TCS score was defined as the ratio between F50 (clonal expansion) and ExV (chaos), using BLOSUM62-based TCRdist between CDR3 peptides within each V-J. Welch's t-statistics and random forest reduced roughly 530 V-J features to 13, which were used in a naive Bayes classifier (R e1071). TCRdb handled the public reads itself, with Q25 trimming in fastp and clone calling in MiXCR, and kept productive beta chains. Rows matching on CDR3 protein sequence are summarized as one entry with the most common DNA and genes. The V and J calls follow TCRdb's processing rather than the paper's. The sample includes roughly 380,000 distinct CDR3 sequences, with approximately 19% observed a single time. About 3.5% of the sample goes to the ten largest clones.

Stable Graves' hyperthyroidism was defined as no progression to ophthalmopathy during 18 months of follow-up. Hyperthyroidism patients were newly diagnosed, had a disease duration of under 2 months, and were aged 18 to 65 years. The study excluded patients with uncontrolled infections, other autoimmune diseases, pregnancy or lactation. Diagnoses were based on clinical symptoms, serum thyroxine and TRAb, thyroid ultrasound and orbital computed tomography. PBMCs were separated from roughly 10 ml of fresh peripheral blood using Ficoll-Paque density gradient centrifugation. Total RNA was extracted using Trizol reagent, and RNA quality was assessed on an Agilent 2100 Bioanalyzer. This clonotype was found many times. This receptor's antigen is unknown. Base qualities are not at hand, and no much larger clone is one base apart.

This receptor chain uses TRBV18 and TRBJ2-5; the D gene is possibly TRBD2, with 6 bases matching. This TCR was recovered from a woman aged 18-35 years with Graves' hyperthyroidism. Sequencing was done on a sample of blood. DNA sequence: TGTGCCAGCAGTCGGGGGAAACAAGAGACCCAGTACTTC. Its protein product is CASSRGKQETQYF.